This is a list of T cell receptor beta chains from one sample in a study of blood T cell repertoires in COVID-19. The assay was immunoSEQ multiplex PCR, and TCRdb's table has in-frame clones only and misses some. The table has 89,000 or so clones, roughly 96% seen once. The sequenced sample consisted of peripheral blood. The receptors derive from a human donor with active COVID-19. The donor label of this sample is uncertain. The CDR3 runs from the conserved cysteine through the conserved F or W. The order of the fields is V gene, J gene, CDR3 length, D gene, CDR3 protein, CDR3 DNA. A D gene is named only where the DNA matches it firmly.

>TRBV5-1|TRBJ1-6|15|TRBD1
CASTRDRVDNSPLHF
TGCGCCAGCACCCGGGACAGGGTGGATAATTCACCCCTCCACTTT
>TRBV27|TRBJ2-7|17|.
CASSLSPQRLRAYEQYF
TGTGCCAGCAGTTTATCCCCCCAGAGGCTGCGAGCCTACGAGCAGTACTTC
>TRBV10-3|TRBJ1-3|15|TRBD1
CAISGGQTSGNTIYF
TGTGCCATCAGTGGGGGACAGACTTCTGGAAACACCATATATTTT
>TRBV18|TRBJ2-7|15|TRBD1
CASSQGTGKAYEQYF
TGTGCCAGCTCGCAAGGGACAGGGAAAGCCTACGAGCAGTACTTC
>TRBV6-4|TRBJ2-7|17|.
CASSDRTHVTRDYEQYF
TGTGCCAGCAGTGACCGCACCCATGTTACTAGAGACTACGAGCAGTACTTC
>TRBV3-1/TRBV3-2|TRBJ2-5|15|.
CASSQGPTSRETQYF
TGTGCCAGCAGCCAAGGCCCGACTAGTCGAGAGACCCAGTACTTC
>TRBV3-1/TRBV3-2|TRBJ2-1|15|TRBD2
CASSQDGRGGNEQFF
TGTGCCAGCAGCCAAGATGGCCGGGGGGGCAATGAGCAGTTCTTC
>TRBV4-1|TRBJ2-7|14|.
CASSPQTVSYEQYF
TGCGCCAGCAGCCCCCAGACAGTGTCCTACGAGCAGTACTTC
>TRBV25-1|TRBJ1-2|16|TRBD1
CASSEPGTGDNYGYTF
TGTGCCAGCAGTGAACCCGGGACAGGAGACAACTATGGCTACACCTTC
>TRBV10-3|TRBJ2-7|15|TRBD1
CAIRTTGTGGLGQYF
TGTGCCATCAGAACCACCGGGACAGGGGGGCTTGGGCAGTACTTC
>TRBV6-4|TRBJ2-2|15|TRBD2
CASSASLSGTGELFF
TGTGCCAGCAGTGCTTCCCTTAGCGGGACCGGGGAGCTGTTTTTT
>TRBV7-2|TRBJ1-4|16|TRBD1
CASSFLRQGMTEKLFF
TGTGCCAGCAGCTTTTTAAGACAGGGAATGACTGAAAAACTGTTTTTT
>TRBV3-1/TRBV3-2|TRBJ1-1|16|TRBD1
CASSQDGRGRNTEAFF
TGTGCCAGCAGCCAAGATGGTAGGGGGCGCAACACTGAAGCTTTCTTT
>TRBV19|TRBJ1-2|14|TRBD1
CASSITGGIYGYTF
TGTGCCAGTAGTATCACAGGGGGCATCTATGGCTACACCTTC
>TRBV9|TRBJ2-3|14|.
CASSAGVAADTQYF
TGTGCCAGCAGTGCCGGGGTAGCGGCAGATACGCAGTATTTT
>TRBV19|TRBJ2-3|18|TRBD2
CASSGLAGGHPSTDTQYF
TGTGCCAGTAGTGGACTAGCGGGGGGACACCCTAGCACAGATACGCAGTATTTT
>TRBV24-1|TRBJ2-6|18|.
CATSDSSGRMAGANVLTF
TGTGCCACCAGTGATTCATCAGGTCGGATGGCTGGGGCCAACGTCCTGACTTTC
>TRBV18|TRBJ2-4|16|.
CASSSDRTLAKNIQYF
TGTGCCAGCTCATCCGACAGGACCTTAGCCAAAAACATTCAGTACTTC